Listed below are T cell receptor beta chains from one sample, sequenced in a study of patients and donors after allogeneic stem cell transplantation. A single record per CDR3 protein comes from TCRdb applying MiXCR to the RT-PCR reads. In the table there are some 10,000 distinct CDR3 sequences, around 3.9% of which are singletons. What was sequenced was blood, either unsorted or a sorted T cell fraction (not recorded which). Receptor source: a human donor who was either an allogeneic HSCT recipient or a stem cell or donor lymphocyte infusion donor (not recorded which). It is not recorded whose cells these are; they may come from a transplant donor. The CDR3 runs from the conserved cysteine through the conserved F or W. The D gene is left open where the match is weak. The size entry is marked missing in some rows and otherwise reads once, few, many or a size class.

v_gene: TRBV7-9; j_gene: TRBJ2-2; abundance: many; d_gene: NA; CDR3aa: CASSLLNPSWGELFF; CDR3nt: TGTGCCAGCAGCTTACTCAATCCCAGCTGGGGGGAGCTGTTTTTT
v_gene: TRBV5-6; j_gene: TRBJ2-3; abundance: many; d_gene: TRBD2; CDR3aa: CASSDSGSSNHTQYF; CDR3nt: TGTGCCAGCAGCGATAGCGGGAGCTCAAATCATACGCAGTATTTT
v_gene: TRBV5-1; j_gene: TRBJ2-5; abundance: medium-sized; d_gene: NA; CDR3aa: CASSFLIYKARETQYF; CDR3nt: TGCGCCAGCAGCTTTTTGATCTATAAGGCCCGAGAGACCCAGTACTTC
v_gene: TRBV6-2/TRBV6-3; j_gene: TRBJ2-7; abundance: NA; d_gene: TRBD1; CDR3aa: CASNHNPVRTGILSEQYF; CDR3nt: TGTGCCAGCAACCATAACCCTGTTAGGACAGGGATTCTTTCCGAGCAGTACTTC
v_gene: TRBV20-1; j_gene: TRBJ2-6; abundance: many; d_gene: NA; CDR3aa: CSARDGGANVLTF; CDR3nt: TGCAGTGCTAGAGATGGTGGGGCCAACGTCCTGACTTTC
v_gene: TRBV3-2; j_gene: TRBJ2-1; abundance: many; d_gene: NA; CDR3aa: CASSQADRGQFF; CDR3nt: TGTGCCAGCAGCCAAGCGGACAGGGGTCAGTTCTTC
v_gene: TRBV6-6; j_gene: TRBJ2-4; abundance: many; d_gene: TRBD2; CDR3aa: CASSPWGGSSDIQYF; CDR3nt: TGTGCCAGCAGTCCCTGGGGGGGTAGCTCCGACATTCAGTACTTC
v_gene: TRBV7-9; j_gene: TRBJ2-7; abundance: NA; d_gene: NA; CDR3aa: CASSLDHSLSYEQYF; CDR3nt: TGTGCCAGCAGCTTAGATCACAGCCTCTCCTACGAGCAGTACTTC
v_gene: TRBV9; j_gene: TRBJ2-3; abundance: medium-sized; d_gene: TRBD2; CDR3aa: CASSVDPSGRAIDTQYF; CDR3nt: TGTGCCAGCAGCGTAGATCCCAGCGGGAGGGCCATAGATACGCAGTATTTT
v_gene: TRBV28; j_gene: TRBJ2-1; abundance: many; d_gene: TRBD2; CDR3aa: CASRKSSGSRYNEQFF; CDR3nt: TGTGCCAGCAGGAAGAGTAGCGGGAGCCGTTACAATGAGCAGTTCTTC
v_gene: TRBV7-2; j_gene: TRBJ1-3; abundance: medium-sized; d_gene: NA; CDR3aa: CASSLAGTGTGNTIYF; CDR3nt: TGTGCCAGCAGCCTAGCCGGCACAGGGACCGGAAACACCATATATTTT
v_gene: TRBV12-3/TRBV12-4; j_gene: TRBJ2-3; abundance: many; d_gene: TRBD2; CDR3aa: CASRLSGRAGDTQYF; CDR3nt: TGTGCCAGCAGACTTAGCGGGAGGGCCGGGGATACGCAGTATTTT
v_gene: TRBV4-2; j_gene: TRBJ2-7; abundance: many; d_gene: NA; CDR3aa: CASSRGTYEQYF; CDR3nt: TGTGCCAGCAGCCGGGGGACCTACGAGCAGTACTTC
v_gene: TRBV3-1; j_gene: TRBJ1-1; abundance: many; d_gene: TRBD1; CDR3aa: CASRPTGQGRTEAFF; CDR3nt: TGTGCCAGCAGACCAACGGGACAGGGGCGGACTGAAGCTTTCTTT
v_gene: TRBV29-1; j_gene: TRBJ1-1; abundance: medium-sized; d_gene: NA; CDR3aa: CSAEAGVEAFF; CDR3nt: TGCAGCGCCGAAGCCGGGGTTGAAGCTTTCTTT
v_gene: TRBV6-5; j_gene: TRBJ2-7; abundance: few; d_gene: TRBD1; CDR3aa: CASRAGTGGYEQYF; CDR3nt: TGTGCCAGCAGGGCTGGGACAGGGGGCTACGAGCAGTACTTC
v_gene: TRBV7-2; j_gene: TRBJ1-4; abundance: many; d_gene: NA; CDR3aa: CASSLQGNNEKLFF; CDR3nt: TGTGCCAGCAGCTTACAGGGGAATAATGAAAAACTGTTTTTT
v_gene: TRBV7-9; j_gene: TRBJ2-3; abundance: many; d_gene: NA; CDR3aa: CASSLGLSADTQYF; CDR3nt: TGTGCCAGCAGCTTAGGGCTGTCGGCAGATACGCAGTATTTT
v_gene: TRBV18; j_gene: TRBJ2-7; abundance: many; d_gene: TRBD1; CDR3aa: CASSYWTGPPGEQYF; CDR3nt: TGTGCCAGCTCATACTGGACAGGCCCACCTGGTGAGCAGTACTTC
v_gene: TRBV18; j_gene: TRBJ2-7; abundance: many; d_gene: TRBD1; CDR3aa: CASSKGQGVSYEQYF; CDR3nt: TGTGCCAGCTCAAAAGGACAGGGTGTATCTTACGAGCAGTACTTC
v_gene: TRBV7-9; j_gene: TRBJ2-7; abundance: many; d_gene: NA; CDR3aa: CASGNIVSGGYEQYF; CDR3nt: TGTGCCAGCGGCAACATCGTAAGTGGTGGGTACGAGCAGTACTTC